This T cell receptor beta chain was retrieved from a study of blood T cell repertoires in COVID-19. Study-wide context: From T cells, B-cell-depleted T cells, or PBMCs came the material, which was cDNA or gDNA.

CDR3 size: 14 residues. V lost 3 bases and J lost 7, with 13 bases in between. Germline lookup yields CDR1 LGHNA and CDR2 YNFKEQ. A Seattle source enrolled patients during active infection and followed them longitudinally. As originally analysed: The authors estimated nucleated cell counts from reference gene primer amplification. Only in-frame clones appear in the TCRdb table, and some are missing; sequencing was by immunoSEQ multiplex PCR. V, J and clone size are taken as reported in that table, and D and trimming were inferred from the DNA itself. The sample has over 150,000 clones; about 88% are singletons. In this sample, this clone turned up once.

The source material was peripheral blood. The rearrangement links TRBV4-2 to TRBJ1-5, with D possibly matching TRBD1 (5 bases). The sequence was collected from a middle-aged man with COVID-19, enrolled during active disease. This CDR3 reads CASSHAGGQQPQHF. The CDR3 nucleotides are TGTGCCAGCAGCCATGCGGGGGGTCAGCAGCCCCAGCATTTT.